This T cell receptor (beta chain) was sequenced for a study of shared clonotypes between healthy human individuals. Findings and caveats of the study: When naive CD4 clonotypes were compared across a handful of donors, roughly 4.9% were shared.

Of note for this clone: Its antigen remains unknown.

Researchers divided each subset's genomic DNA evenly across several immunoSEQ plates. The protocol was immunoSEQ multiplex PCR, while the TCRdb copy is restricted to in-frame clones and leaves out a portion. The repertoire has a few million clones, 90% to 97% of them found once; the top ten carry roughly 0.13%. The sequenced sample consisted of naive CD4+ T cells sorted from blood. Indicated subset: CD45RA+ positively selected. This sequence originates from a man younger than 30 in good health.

CDR3 sequence (DNA): TGTGCCAGCAGTGACCCTAGCGGGTCCTACGAGCAGTACTTC. It specifies CASSDPSGSYEQYF. V gene TRBV25-1 combines with J gene TRBJ2-7, with TRBD2 identical over 8 bases. Trimming took 3 bases from V and 1 from J; bases not matched to a gene: 2. CDR1 is MGHDK, CDR2 SYGVNS, per germline. CDR3 size: 14 residues.